Presented here are 21 T cell receptor beta chains from one specimen sequenced in a study of blood T cell repertoires in COVID-19. TCRdb's copy holds only in-frame clones and misses some; the assay was immunoSEQ multiplex PCR. The data contain about 150,000 clones, approximately 80% of them singletons. The specimen sequenced was peripheral blood. These receptor sequences come from a woman aged 60 to 75 with acute or convalescent COVID-19.

This chain links TRBV5-1 with TRBJ1-4; the match to TRBD1 covers 10 bases. CDR3 length: 16 residues. CDR1 SGHRS and CDR2 YFSETQ come from the germline V gene. Trimming cost V 2 bases and J 5 bases; bases outside gene matches: 6. CDR3 nucleotides: TGCGCCAGCAGCTTACCTAGGGGACAGGGGAATGAAAAACTGTTTTTT. It specifies CASSLPRGQGNEKLFF.

In its sample, this clone was seen a few times. The gene calls are TRBV10-3 and TRBJ1-5; D unresolved. Between the trimmed V and J ends, which lost 2 bases and 2 bases, there was a span of 7 bases. The CDR3 is 14 residues long. Per the germline V gene, CDR1 is ENHRY and CDR2 is SYGVKD. Written as DNA, the CDR3 is TGTGCCATCAGTGAGAGCCAGGGCAATCAGCCCCAGCATTTT. Its translation: CAISESQGNQPQHF.

The chain joins TRBV27 to TRBJ2-1; the match to TRBD2 covers 9 bases. The CDR3 totals 14 residues. The V gene end was trimmed by 6 bases and the J gene end by 3 bases; junction bases not matched to a gene: 3. Germline V gene sequence: CDR1 MNHEY, CDR2 SMNVEV (reference sequence). The CDR3 DNA follows: TGTGCCAGCAGATTAGCGGGGGTCTACAATGAGCAGTTCTTC. Translated: CASRLAGVYNEQFF.

Points on this clone: Additional DNA sequences in this sample encode the identical CDR3. The chain joins TRBV6-1 to TRBJ2-5; TRBD1 might be the D (6 bases). The CDR3 length is 14 residues. Germline lookup yields CDR1 MNHNS and CDR2 SASEGT. The V end was cut by 1 base, the J end by 5 bases, with 11 bases between. CDR3 sequence (DNA): TGTGCCAGCAGTGAAGACAGGGTTGTGGAGACCCAGTACTTC. As protein: CASSEDRVVETQYF.

As for this clone: Other DNA variants within this sample encode the same CDR3. The chain uses TRBV6-5 and TRBJ1-2; 11 bases match TRBD1. The germline V gene has CDR1 MNHEY and CDR2 SVGAGI. J lost 4 bases, V lost 2 bases, and 3 bases had no gene match. The CDR3 has 15 residues. This chain's CDR3 is CASSYRDRGGYGYTF. The CDR3 coding sequence is TGTGCCAGCAGTTACCGGGACAGGGGGGGCTATGGCTACACCTTC.

The chain is built from TRBV15 and TRBJ2-7; 8 bases match TRBD1. CDR1 is LNHNV and CDR2 is YYDKDF in the germline V gene (reference sequence). V shed 3 bases, J shed 2 bases, and the junction held 3 bases outside the gene matches. This CDR3 comprises 14 residues. The CDR3 DNA sequence: TGTGCCACCAGCAGGGGGACAGGAGCCTACGAGCAGTACTTC. This gives the protein CATSRGTGAYEQYF.

The chain employs TRBV6-5 and TRBJ1-5; perhaps TRBD1 as D (5 bases). V dropped 6 bases and J dropped 6 bases, with 18 bases sitting between them. Germline V gene sequence: CDR1 MNHEY, CDR2 SVGAGI. This CDR3 has 15 residues. The CDR3 sequence: CASSRGWEGSQPQHF. The CDR3 nucleotides are TGTGCCAGCAGCCGGGGGTGGGAGGGGAGTCAGCCCCAGCATTTT.

V and J are TRBV10-3 and TRBJ1-2; TRBD1 matches 8 bases. Per germline, CDR1 ENHRY and CDR2 SYGVKD. Losses at the gene ends were 0 bases for V and 8 bases for J; bases not matched to a gene: 5. The CDR3 runs 14 residues. CDR3 sequence (DNA): TGTGCCATCAGTGAGTCCCAGGGGGCGGGAGGCTACACCTTC. Protein sequence: CAISESQGAGGYTF.

V is TRBV29-1 and J is TRBJ2-2, with 10 nucleotides matching TRBD1. V lost 6 bases to trimming and J lost 4 bases; unmatched junction nucleotides: 5. CDR1 is SQVTM and CDR2 is ANQGSEA in the germline V gene. The CDR3 spans 14 residues. The CDR3 DNA follows: TGCAGCGTAGAAAGGACAGGGGGCACCGGGGAGCTGTTTTTT. Amino acid sequence: CSVERTGGTGELFF.

This chain's CDR3 is CASSYGLNYEQYF. For the CDR3, the DNA is TGTGCCAGCAGTTACGGACTAAACTACGAGCAGTACTTC. The V call is TRBV6-6, the J call TRBJ2-7; weak D call: TRBD2 (6 bases). This CDR3 has 13 amino acids. V gave up 2 bases and J gave up 3 bases, with 8 bases separating them. Germline CDR1 is MNHNY and CDR2 is SVGAGI (reference sequence).

In its sample, this clone was seen a few times. The chain links TRBV12-3 or TRBV12-4 to TRBJ1-1; D is unclear. V lost 5 bases to trimming and J lost 8 bases, with 12 bases between them. The CDR3 loop spans 12 amino acids. Written as DNA, the CDR3 is TGTGCCAGCAGTCCCCAGGTTATGGAAGCTTTCTTT. Translated, it gives CASSPQVMEAFF.

The rearrangement uses TRBV30 and TRBJ2-7; TRBD1 is a possible D gene (5 bases). The CDR3 spans 14 residues. Germline loops: CDR1 GTSNPN, CDR2 SVGIG (reference sequence). Trimming left V 0 bases short and J 5 bases short, with 14 bases between. The CDR3 DNA is TGTGCCTGGAGTGTCCTCGGCAGGGCCCACGAGCAGTACTTC. As protein: CAWSVLGRAHEQYF.

CDR3 DNA: TGTGCCAGCAGTTACTCACCTTACAGGCTTAAAGAGACCCAGTACTTC. Protein sequence: CASSYSPYRLKETQYF. The chain has TRBV6-5 and TRBJ2-5; D perhaps matches TRBD1 (5 bases). Germline CDR1 reads MNHEY; CDR2 reads SVGAGI. This CDR3 is built from 16 residues. V lost 0 bases to trimming and J lost 3 bases, with 14 bases between them.

This clone was seen a single time. The V call is TRBV7-9, the J call TRBJ1-1, with D possibly TRBD1 on 6 matching bases. V was shortened by 1 base and J by 1 base, with 13 bases between the two germline ends. The CDR3 loop spans 16 amino acids. Germline CDR1 and CDR2: SEHNR and FQNEAQ (reference sequence). CDR3 coding DNA: TGTGCCAGCAGCTTAGGACGTTTCAGGGGGAACACTGAAGCTTTCTTT. It is translated as CASSLGRFRGNTEAFF.

V usage is TRBV19 and J usage is TRBJ1-2, with 8 positions matching TRBD1. V lost 3 bases, J lost 7 bases, and 7 bases stayed unmatched. CDR3 size: 14 residues. The V gene's germline CDR1 is LNHDA and CDR2 SQIVND (reference sequence). CDR3 region: CASSIVQGAGGYTF. In nucleotides, the CDR3 is TGTGCCAGTAGTATCGTCCAGGGGGCGGGTGGCTACACCTTC.

This clone appeared once. CDR3 nucleotide sequence: TGTGCCAGCAGCCGGAAGAAGGGGGCGAACACCGGGGAGCTGTTTTTT. Translation: CASSRKKGANTGELFF. This chain uses TRBV7-2 with TRBJ2-2, with D possibly TRBD1 on 6 matching bases. The CDR3 has 16 amino acids. Trimming took 5 bases from V and 0 from J, leaving 13 bases between them. The V gene's germline CDR1 is SGHTA and CDR2 FQGNSA.

V is TRBV5-5 and J is TRBJ2-5, with TRBD2 matching over 11 bases. The CDR3 extends over 17 amino acids. The junction had 5 bases not matched to a gene; V was cut back by 0 bases and J by 1 base. Germline assignment: CDR1 SGHKS and CDR2 YYEKEE (reference sequence). CDR3 amino acids: CASSLAPSGGTQETQYF. The CDR3 nucleotides read TGTGCCAGCAGCTTGGCCCCTAGCGGGGGGACCCAAGAGACCCAGTACTTC.

The chain employs TRBV12-3 or TRBV12-4 and TRBJ1-2, with D unresolved. Trimming removed 6 bases from V and 4 bases from J, with 12 bases in between. The CDR3 runs to 13 residues. CDR3 bases: TGTGCCAGCAGCCCCGGGTATATCTATGGCTACACCTTC. It codes for CASSPGYIYGYTF.

The chain couples TRBV27 to TRBJ1-1; no definite D call. The CDR3 totals 11 residues. Looked up from germline, CDR1 is MNHEY and CDR2 is SMNVEV (reference sequence). Trimming took off 7 bases at V and 8 bases at J, with 11 bases between the two ends. The CDR3 bases are TGTGCCAGCATTGAGGGTGGGGAAGCTTTCTTT. It is translated as CASIEGGEAFF.

The rearrangement links TRBV6-1 to TRBJ2-7; TRBD1 agrees at 8 bases. V was clipped by 5 bases and J by 7 bases; unmatched bases: 13. The CDR3 is made up of 15 amino acids. CDR1 and CDR2 from the germline V gene are MNHNS and SASEGT. The CDR3 nucleotides are TGTGCCAGCAGTTCCCTAGGACAGGGACAAGGGGAGCAGTACTTC. This sequence encodes CASSSLGQGQGEQYF.

V usage is TRBV25-1 and J usage is TRBJ2-2; 8 nucleotides agree with TRBD1. CDR1 is MGHDK, CDR2 SYGVNS, per germline. The CDR3 spans 15 residues. The junction had 4 bases not matched to a gene; V was cut back by 4 bases and J by 3 bases. The CDR3 sequence: CASSVQGADTGELFF. CDR3 in DNA: TGTGCCAGCAGTGTCCAGGGGGCGGACACCGGGGAGCTGTTTTTT.